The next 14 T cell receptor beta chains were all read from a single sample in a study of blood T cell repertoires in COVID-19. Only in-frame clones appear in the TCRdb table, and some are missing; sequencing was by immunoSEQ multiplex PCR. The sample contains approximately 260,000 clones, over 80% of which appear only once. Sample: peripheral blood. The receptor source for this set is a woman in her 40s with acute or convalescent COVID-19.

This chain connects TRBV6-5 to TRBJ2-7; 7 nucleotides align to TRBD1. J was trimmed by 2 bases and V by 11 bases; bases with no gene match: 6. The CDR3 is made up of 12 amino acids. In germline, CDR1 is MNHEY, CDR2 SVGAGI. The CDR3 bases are TGTGCCGCGAGGGACAGCGCCTACGAGCAGTACGTC. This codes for CAARDSAYEQYV.

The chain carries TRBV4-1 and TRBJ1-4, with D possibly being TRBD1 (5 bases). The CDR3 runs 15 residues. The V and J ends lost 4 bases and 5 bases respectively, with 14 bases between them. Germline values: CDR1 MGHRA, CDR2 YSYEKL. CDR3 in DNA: TGCGCCAGCAGCCCTTCGGGGGACGAAAATGAAAAACTGTTTTTT. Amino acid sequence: CASSPSGDENEKLFF.

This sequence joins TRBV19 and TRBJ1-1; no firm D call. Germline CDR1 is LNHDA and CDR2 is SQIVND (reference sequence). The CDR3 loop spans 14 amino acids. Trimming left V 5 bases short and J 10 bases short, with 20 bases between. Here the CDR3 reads CASSYPPSRRGAFF. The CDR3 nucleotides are TGTGCCAGTAGTTACCCCCCGTCGCGCCGAGGAGCTTTCTTT.

The CDR3 here is CSVEGGGKTDTQYF. The CDR3 DNA is TGCAGCGTTGAAGGCGGGGGGAAGACAGATACGCAGTATTTT. V usage is TRBV29-1 and J usage is TRBJ2-3; 8 nucleotides line up with TRBD2. Germline V lookup: CDR1 SQVTM, CDR2 ANQGSEA. J gave up 3 bases and V 1 base, and 3 bases lay outside the gene matches. The CDR3 is made up of 14 amino acids.

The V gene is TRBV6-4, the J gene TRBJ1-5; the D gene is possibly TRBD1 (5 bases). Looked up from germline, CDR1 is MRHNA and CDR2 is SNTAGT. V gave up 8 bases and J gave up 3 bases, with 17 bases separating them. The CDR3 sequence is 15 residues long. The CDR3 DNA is TGTGCCAGCTGGTGCCAGGGTCTTCTCAATCAGCCCCAGCATTTT. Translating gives CASWCQGLLNQPQHF.

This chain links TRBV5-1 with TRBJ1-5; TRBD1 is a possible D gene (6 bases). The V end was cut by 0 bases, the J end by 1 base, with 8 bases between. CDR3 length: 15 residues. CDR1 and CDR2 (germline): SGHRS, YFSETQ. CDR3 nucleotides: TGCGCCAGCAGCTTGGAGGGGGGGAGCAATCAGCCCCAGCATTTT. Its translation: CASSLEGGSNQPQHF.

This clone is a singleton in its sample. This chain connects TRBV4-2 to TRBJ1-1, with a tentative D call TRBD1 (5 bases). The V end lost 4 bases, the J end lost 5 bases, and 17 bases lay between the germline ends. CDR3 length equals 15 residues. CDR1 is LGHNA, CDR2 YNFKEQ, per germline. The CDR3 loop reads CASSPLGGEMTEAFF. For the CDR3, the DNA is TGTGCCAGCAGCCCCCTAGGAGGGGAGATGACTGAAGCTTTCTTT.

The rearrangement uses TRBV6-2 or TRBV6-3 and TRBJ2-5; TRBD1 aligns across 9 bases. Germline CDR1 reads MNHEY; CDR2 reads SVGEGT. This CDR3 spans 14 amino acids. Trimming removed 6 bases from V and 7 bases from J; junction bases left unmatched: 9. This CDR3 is CASSYSGTGMTQYF. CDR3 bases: TGTGCCAGCAGCTATTCCGGGACAGGGATGACCCAGTACTTC.

The CDR3 loop reads CASSSGGTGGYGYTF. The CDR3 DNA reads as TGTGCCAGCAGCTCAGGCGGGACAGGGGGATATGGCTACACCTTC. The gene calls are TRBV7-2 and TRBJ1-2; 11 nucleotides agree with TRBD1. Germline-derived CDR1 and CDR2 are SGHTA and FQGNSA. V gave up 4 bases and J gave up 5 bases; unmatched junction bases: 6. The CDR3 has 15 residues.

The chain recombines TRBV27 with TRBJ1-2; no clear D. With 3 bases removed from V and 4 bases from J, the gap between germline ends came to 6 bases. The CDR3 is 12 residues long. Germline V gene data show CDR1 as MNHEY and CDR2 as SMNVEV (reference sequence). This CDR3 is CASSFVFYGYTF. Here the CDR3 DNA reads TGTGCCAGCAGTTTCGTCTTCTATGGCTACACCTTC.

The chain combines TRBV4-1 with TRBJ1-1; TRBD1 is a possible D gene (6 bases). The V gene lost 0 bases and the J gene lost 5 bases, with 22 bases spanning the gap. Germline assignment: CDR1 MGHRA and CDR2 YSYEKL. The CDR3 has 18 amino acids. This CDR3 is CASSQESTGYGGGTEAFF. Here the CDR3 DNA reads TGCGCCAGCAGCCAAGAGAGTACAGGGTACGGCGGAGGAACTGAAGCTTTCTTT.

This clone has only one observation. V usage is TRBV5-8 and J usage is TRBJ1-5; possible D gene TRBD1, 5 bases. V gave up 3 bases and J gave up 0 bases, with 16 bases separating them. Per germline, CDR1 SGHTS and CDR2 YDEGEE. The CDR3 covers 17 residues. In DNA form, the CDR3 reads TGTGCCAGCAGCTCCAGGACACGTAGTAATAGCAATCAGCCCCAGCATTTT. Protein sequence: CASSSRTRSNSNQPQHF. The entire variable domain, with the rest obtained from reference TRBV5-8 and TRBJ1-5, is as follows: EAGVTQSPTHLIKTRGQQATLRCSPISGHTSVYWYQQALGLGLQFLLWYDEGEERNRGNFPPRFSGRQFPNYSSELNVNALELEDSALYLCASSSRTRSNSNQPQHFGDGTRLSIL.

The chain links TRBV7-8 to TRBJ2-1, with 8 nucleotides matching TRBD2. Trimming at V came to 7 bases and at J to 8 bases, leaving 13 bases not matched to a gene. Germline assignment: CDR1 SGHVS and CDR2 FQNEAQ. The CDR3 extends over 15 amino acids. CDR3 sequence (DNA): TGTGCCAGCAATTTTCGCGCGGGGGGTTTGGATGAGCAGTTCTTC. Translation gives CASNFRAGGLDEQFF.

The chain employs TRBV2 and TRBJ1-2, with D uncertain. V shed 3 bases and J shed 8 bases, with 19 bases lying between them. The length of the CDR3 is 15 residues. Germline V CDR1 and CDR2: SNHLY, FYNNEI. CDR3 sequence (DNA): TGTGCCAGCAGTGACCCTAACCCCGGAGGGATAGGCTACACCTTC. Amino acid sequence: CASSDPNPGGIGYTF. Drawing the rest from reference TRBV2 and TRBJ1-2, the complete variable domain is EPEVTQTPSHQVTQMGQEVILRCVPISNHLYFYWYRQILGQKVEFLVSFYNNEISEKSEIFDDQFSVERPDGSNFTLKIRSTKLEDSAMYFCASSDPNPGGIGYTFGSGTRLTVV.